This T cell receptor beta chain is drawn from a study of T cells in Graves' hyperthyroidism and ophthalmopathy. Findings and caveats of the study: Ophthalmopathy was model-predicted a median about 6 months pre-onset.

Using RNA transcripts as the source, TCR beta CDR3 regions were amplified. The HTBI primer set was used in a first-round RT-PCR of the TCR CDR3. TCRdb analysed the multiplex PCR reads with MiXCR anew, one entry per CDR3 protein. This table has hundreds of thousands of distinct CDR3 sequences, about 19% appearing once. As concerns this clonotype: Its specificity is unknown.

The hyperthyroidism patients had all been newly diagnosed, and their disease duration was under 2 months. Their ages ranged from 18 to 65 years. Orbital computed tomography, thyroid ultrasound, serum thyroxine and TRAb, and clinical symptoms together informed the diagnoses. Cells are PBMCs isolated from roughly 9.3 ml of fresh blood. With 2 bases removed from V and 0 bases from J, the gap between germline ends came to 7 bases. The length of the CDR3 is 14 residues. This rearrangement joins TRBV12-3 or TRBV12-4 to TRBJ1-2, with D unresolved. The receptor was isolated from a woman aged 45-60 years with Graves' hyperthyroidism that later progressed to Graves' ophthalmopathy. The sequencing input was blood. The CDR3 coding sequence is TGTGCCAGCAGTTTAACGGAGGCTAACTATGGCTACACCTTC. The encoded protein is CASSLTEANYGYTF.